This is a list of T cell receptor beta chains from one sample in a study of blood T cell repertoires in COVID-19. Clones were sequenced by immunoSEQ multiplex PCR, and TCRdb holds only the in-frame ones, with some missing. Here the sample spans 260,000 or so clones, approximately 88% being singletons. Sequencing was carried out using peripheral blood. All receptors come from a human donor in a cohort sampled during active COVID-19. Both conserved end residues are part of each CDR3. The order of the fields is J gene, CDR3 length, D gene, V gene, clone size, CDR3 protein, CDR3 DNA. The D gene is left open where the match is weak. Clone sizes are given selectively: once, few, many, or a class where the clone is expanded.

TRBJ2-7 | 11 | . | TRBV20-1 | . | CSAGARYEQYF | TGCAGCGCTGGGGCGCGGTACGAGCAGTACTTC
TRBJ1-6 | 17 | TRBD1 | TRBV7-2 | few | CASSLVAPGTGVSPLHF | TGTGCCAGCAGCTTAGTTGCTCCCGGGACAGGGGTTTCACCCCTCCACTTT
TRBJ1-5 | 14 | . | TRBV19 | . | CASSIKGSNQPQHF | TGTGCCAGTAGTATCAAGGGGAGCAATCAGCCCCAGCATTTT
TRBJ1-2 | 14 | . | TRBV9 | . | CASSVGQSPYGYTF | TGTGCCAGCAGCGTTGGACAGAGCCCGTATGGCTACACCTTC
TRBJ1-6 | 16 | . | TRBV7-3 | . | CASSLNPGAVGSPLHF | TGTGCCAGCAGCTTAAACCCCGGAGCAGTTGGTTCACCCCTCCACTTT
TRBJ1-1 | 13 | . | TRBV10-3 | . | CASREREGAEAFF | TGTGCCTCAAGAGAGAGAGAGGGGGCTGAAGCTTTCTTT
TRBJ1-1 | 15 | . | TRBV15 | . | CATSRVTGGDTEAFF | TGTGCCACCAGCAGAGTTACGGGCGGGGACACTGAAGCTTTCTTT
TRBJ2-3 | 13 | . | TRBV27 | . | CASSSGVGDTQYF | TGTGCCAGCAGTTCGGGGGTAGGAGATACGCAGTATTTT
TRBJ1-4 | 15 | TRBD1 | TRBV6-1 | . | CASSPQTGSDEKLFF | TGTGCCAGCAGTCCCCAGACAGGGTCGGATGAAAAACTGTTTTTT
TRBJ2-6 | 22 | . | TRBV21-1 | . | CASSKKGQRGLAGLYGANVLTF | TGTGCCAGCAGCAAAAAGGGCCAGCGCGGACTAGCGGGACTGTATGGGGCCAACGTCCTGACTTTC
TRBJ1-1 | 16 | . | TRBV11-2 | . | CASSYHVGGANTEAFF | TGTGCCAGCAGCTACCACGTCGGAGGAGCGAACACTGAAGCTTTCTTT
TRBJ1-4 | 13 | . | TRBV24-1 | . | CATSDERNEKLFF | TGTGCCACCAGTGACGAGAGAAATGAAAAACTGTTTTTT
TRBJ1-2 | 16 | TRBD1 | TRBV9 | few | CASSVAGTGTDYGYTF | TGTGCCAGCAGCGTAGCCGGGACAGGGACGGACTATGGCTACACCTTC
TRBJ2-7 | 15 | . | TRBV6-5 | . | CASSYGWRASYEQYF | TGTGCCAGCAGTTATGGTTGGAGGGCCTCCTACGAGCAGTACTTC
TRBJ1-3 | 14 | . | TRBV28 | . | CATLQGFSGNTIYF | TGTGCCACTTTACAGGGCTTCTCTGGAAACACCATATATTTT
TRBJ2-3 | 16 | . | TRBV19 | . | CASSPVSTVNTDTQYF | TGTGCCAGTAGTCCCGTCTCGACAGTTAACACAGATACGCAGTATTTT
TRBJ1-2 | 17 | TRBD1 | TRBV5-1 | . | CASSLSGTAGVGGGYTF | TGCGCCAGCAGCTTGTCTGGGACAGCAGGGGTCGGAGGTGGCTACACCTTC
TRBJ2-7 | 16 | TRBD2 | TRBV28 | . | CASCLAGVRLVGEQYF | TGTGCCAGCTGTCTAGCGGGAGTAAGGTTGGTGGGCGAGCAGTACTTC
TRBJ2-3 | 14 | TRBD2 | TRBV13 | . | CASSSGLATDTQYF | TGTGCCAGCAGCTCGGGACTAGCAACAGATACGCAGTATTTT
TRBJ2-3 | 15 | . | TRBV5-4 | . | CASSSDGRGSDTQYF | TGTGCCAGCAGCTCGGACGGGCGGGGTTCAGATACGCAGTATTTT
TRBJ1-1 | 15 | TRBD1 | TRBV6-5 | once | CASFFYRGGDTEAFF | TGTGCCAGTTTCTTCTACAGGGGCGGGGACACTGAAGCTTTCTTT
TRBJ2-1 | 15 | TRBD2 | TRBV3-1/TRBV3-2 | . | CASRSLAGSYNEQFF | TGTGCCAGCAGGTCCCTAGCGGGATCCTACAATGAGCAGTTCTTC
TRBJ1-2 | 16 | . | TRBV3-1/TRBV3-2 | . | CASSQLGLGRTYGYTF | TGTGCCAGCAGCCAATTGGGCTTAGGGAGAACCTATGGCTACACCTTC
TRBJ2-1 | 14 | TRBD2 | TRBV30 | . | CAWSAGGVWDEQFF | TGTGCCTGGAGTGCCGGGGGGGTTTGGGATGAGCAGTTCTTC
TRBJ1-1 | 14 | TRBD1 | TRBV6-5 | . | CASRFRGMNTEAFF | TGTGCCAGCAGGTTCAGGGGGATGAACACTGAAGCTTTCTTT
TRBJ1-1 | 14 | . | TRBV7-2 | . | CATERGVRNTEAFF | TGTGCCACCGAACGGGGGGTTAGGAACACTGAAGCTTTCTTT
TRBJ2-2 | 12 | . | TRBV6-5 | . | CASTPPTGELFF | TGTGCCAGCACTCCCCCCACCGGGGAGCTGTTTTTT
TRBJ2-5 | 18 | . | TRBV28 | . | CASSFSFSLGSVRETQYF | TGTGCCAGCAGTTTCTCTTTCTCCCTAGGCTCGGTCCGAGAGACCCAGTACTTC
TRBJ2-7 | 12 | TRBD1 | TRBV7-6 | . | CASSATGDEQYF | TGTGCCAGCAGCGCGACAGGGGACGAGCAGTACTTC
TRBJ2-5 | 14 | . | TRBV5-1 | . | CASLSNPPQETQYF | TGCGCCAGTCTGTCTAACCCCCCCCAAGAGACCCAGTACTTC
TRBJ2-7 | 16 | TRBD2 | TRBV5-1 | . | CASSYGGTGGAYEQYF | TGCGCCAGCAGCTATGGGGGGACGGGAGGGGCCTACGAGCAGTACTTC
TRBJ1-1 | 14 | TRBD1 | TRBV7-8 | . | CASSGRQGGTEAFF | TGTGCCAGCAGCGGTAGACAGGGAGGAACTGAAGCTTTCTTT
TRBJ1-2 | 16 | TRBD1 | TRBV27 | . | CASSNDRGGIFYGYTF | TGTGCCAGCAGTAACGACAGGGGGGGAATTTTCTATGGCTACACCTTC
TRBJ1-2 | 13 | . | TRBV20-1 | . | CSASGPGSNGYTF | TGCAGTGCTAGTGGTCCGGGATCGAATGGCTACACCTTC
TRBJ1-1 | 13 | TRBD1 | TRBV19 | . | CASRGTANTEAFF | TGTGCCAGTAGGGGGACAGCTAACACTGAAGCTTTCTTT
TRBJ1-2 | 17 | TRBD1 | TRBV23-1 | . | CASSQSRQGKTNYGYTF | TGCGCCAGCAGTCAATCGCGACAGGGGAAGACTAACTATGGCTACACCTTC
TRBJ1-3 | 17 | TRBD1 | TRBV4-1 | . | CASSQVQIRDRGNTIYF | TGCGCCAGCAGCCAAGTCCAGATCCGGGACAGGGGAAACACCATATATTTT
TRBJ1-2 | 16 | TRBD1 | TRBV4-1 | . | CASSQDVRGVYNGYTF | TGCGCCAGCAGCCAAGATGTCAGGGGGGTTTACAATGGCTACACCTTC
TRBJ1-2 | 13 | . | TRBV10-3 | . | CAISAEARYGYTF | TGTGCCATCAGTGCCGAGGCAAGGTATGGCTACACCTTC
TRBJ2-1 | 14 | . | TRBV4-1 | . | CASSPPGRFNEQFF | TGCGCCAGCAGCCCACCGGGTAGGTTCAATGAGCAGTTCTTC
TRBJ2-7 | 11 | . | TRBV30 | once | CAWASGYEQYF | TGTGCCTGGGCGTCCGGCTACGAGCAGTACTTC
TRBJ1-2 | 15 | TRBD1 | TRBV4-3 | . | CASSQTGAINYGYTF | TGCGCCAGCAGCCAGACAGGGGCCATTAACTATGGCTACACCTTC
TRBJ2-7 | 16 | TRBD2 | TRBV4-3 | . | CASSQDRLAGTYEQYF | TGCGCCAGCAGCCAAGATCGACTAGCGGGGACCTACGAGCAGTACTTC
TRBJ2-7 | 15 | TRBD1 | TRBV5-6 | . | CASSLGDRSSYEQYF | TGTGCCAGCAGCTTGGGGGACAGGAGCTCCTACGAGCAGTACTTC
TRBJ2-7 | 15 | . | TRBV5-5 | . | CASSPHYSTTYEQYF | TGTGCCAGCAGCCCCCATTATTCGACTACCTACGAGCAGTACTTC
TRBJ1-3 | 13 | . | TRBV2 | . | CASSGGGGNTIYF | TGTGCCAGCAGTGGGGGGGGTGGGAACACCATATATTTT
TRBJ2-7 | 14 | TRBD1 | TRBV28 | . | CASSTGQGAYEQYF | TGTGCCAGCAGCACGGGACAGGGGGCCTACGAGCAGTACTTC